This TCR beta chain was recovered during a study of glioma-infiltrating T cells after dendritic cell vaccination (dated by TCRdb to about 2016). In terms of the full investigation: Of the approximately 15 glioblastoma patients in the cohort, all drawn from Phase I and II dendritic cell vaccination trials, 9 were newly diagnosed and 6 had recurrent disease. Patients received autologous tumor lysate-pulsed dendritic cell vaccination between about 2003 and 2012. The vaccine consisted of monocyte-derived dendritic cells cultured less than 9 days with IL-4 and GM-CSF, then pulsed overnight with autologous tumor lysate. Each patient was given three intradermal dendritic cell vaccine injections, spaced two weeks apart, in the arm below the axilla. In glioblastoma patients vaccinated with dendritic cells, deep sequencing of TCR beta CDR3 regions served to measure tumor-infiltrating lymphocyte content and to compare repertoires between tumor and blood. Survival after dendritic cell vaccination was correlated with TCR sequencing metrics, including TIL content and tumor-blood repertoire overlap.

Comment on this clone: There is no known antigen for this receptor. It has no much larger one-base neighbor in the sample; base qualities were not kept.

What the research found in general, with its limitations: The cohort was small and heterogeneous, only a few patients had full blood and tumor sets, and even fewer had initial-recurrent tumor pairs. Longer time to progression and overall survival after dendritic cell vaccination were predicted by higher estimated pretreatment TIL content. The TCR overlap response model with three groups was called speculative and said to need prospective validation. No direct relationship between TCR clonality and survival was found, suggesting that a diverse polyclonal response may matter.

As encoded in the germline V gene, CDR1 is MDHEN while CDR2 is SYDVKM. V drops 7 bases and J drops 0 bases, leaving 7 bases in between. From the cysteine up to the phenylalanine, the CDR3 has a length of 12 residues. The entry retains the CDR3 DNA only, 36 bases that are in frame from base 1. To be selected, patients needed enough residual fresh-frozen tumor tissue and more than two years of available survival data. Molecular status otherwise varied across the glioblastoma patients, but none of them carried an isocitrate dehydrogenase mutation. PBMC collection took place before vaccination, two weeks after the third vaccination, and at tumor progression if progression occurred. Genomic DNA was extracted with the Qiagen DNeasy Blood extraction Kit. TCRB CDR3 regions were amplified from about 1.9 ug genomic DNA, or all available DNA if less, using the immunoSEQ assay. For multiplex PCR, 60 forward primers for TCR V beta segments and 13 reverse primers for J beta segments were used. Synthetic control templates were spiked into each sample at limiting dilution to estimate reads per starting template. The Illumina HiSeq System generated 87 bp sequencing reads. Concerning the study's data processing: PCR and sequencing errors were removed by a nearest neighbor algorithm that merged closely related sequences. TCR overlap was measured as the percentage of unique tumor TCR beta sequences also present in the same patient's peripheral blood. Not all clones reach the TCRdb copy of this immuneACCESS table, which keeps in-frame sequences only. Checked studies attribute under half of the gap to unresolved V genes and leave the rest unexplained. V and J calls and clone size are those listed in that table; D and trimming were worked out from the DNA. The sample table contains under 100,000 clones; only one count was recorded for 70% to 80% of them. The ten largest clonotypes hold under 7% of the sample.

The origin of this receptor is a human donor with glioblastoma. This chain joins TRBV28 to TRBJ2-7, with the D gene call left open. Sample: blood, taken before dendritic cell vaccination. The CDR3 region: CASNVNSYEQYF. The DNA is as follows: TGTGCCAGCAATGTCAACTCCTACGAGCAGTACTTC.